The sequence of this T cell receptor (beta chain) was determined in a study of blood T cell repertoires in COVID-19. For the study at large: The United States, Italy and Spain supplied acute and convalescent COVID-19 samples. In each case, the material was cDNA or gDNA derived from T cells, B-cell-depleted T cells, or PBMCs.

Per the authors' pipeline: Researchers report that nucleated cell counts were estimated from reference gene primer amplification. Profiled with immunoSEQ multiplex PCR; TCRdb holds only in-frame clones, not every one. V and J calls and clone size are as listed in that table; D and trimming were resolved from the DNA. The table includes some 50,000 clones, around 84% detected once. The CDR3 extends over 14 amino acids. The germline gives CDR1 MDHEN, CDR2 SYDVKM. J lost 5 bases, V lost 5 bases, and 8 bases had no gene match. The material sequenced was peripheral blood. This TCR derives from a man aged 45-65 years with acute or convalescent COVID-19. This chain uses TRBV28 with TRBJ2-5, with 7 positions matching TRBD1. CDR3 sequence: CASSPGTAPETQYF. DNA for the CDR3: TGTGCCAGCAGTCCGGGGACAGCTCCTGAGACCCAGTACTTC.